Each of the 6 T cell receptor beta chains below was sequenced from the same sample in a study of cytomegalovirus exposure and HLA in healthy donors. PCR was performed using 60 Vbeta and 13 Jbeta primers. Using immunoSEQ multiplex PCR, the repertoire was profiled, and TCRdb retains in-frame clones only, with some absent. This sample has tens of thousands of clones, with about 80% found just once. Sequences were obtained from PBMCs. These receptors were obtained from a male donor in good health and CMV-seronegative.

CDR3 sequence reads: CASSQDLTAVPYEQYF. CDR3 in DNA: TGTGCCAGCAGCCAAGATCTCACAGCCGTACCCTACGAGCAGTACTTC. This sequence joins TRBV4-2 and TRBJ2-7; D gene unclear. The CDR3 is 16 amino acids. V lost 0 bases and J lost 2, with 14 bases in between. Germline V CDR1 and CDR2: LGHNA, YNFKEQ.

The J gene is TRBJ2-7, the V gene TRBV7-2, with D perhaps matching TRBD1 (6 bases). Between the trimmed V and J ends, which lost 6 bases and 2 bases, there was a span of 14 bases. Per germline, CDR1 SGHTA and CDR2 FQGNSA. The CDR3 is made up of 14 amino acids. The CDR3 reads CASSLDREAYEQYF. In DNA form, the CDR3 reads TGTGCCAGCAGTCTGGACAGAGAAGCCTACGAGCAGTACTTC.

This chain connects TRBV28 to TRBJ1-4; 9 bases line up with TRBD1. Trimming took 4 bases from V and 8 from J; bases not matched to a gene: 5. CDR1 is MDHEN, CDR2 SYDVKM, per germline. This CDR3 is 14 amino acids long. The CDR3 is CASSYGTGFEKLFF. The CDR3 DNA is TGTGCCAGCAGTTATGGGACAGGGTTCGAAAAACTGTTTTTT.

V and J are TRBV19 and TRBJ2-7, with D tentatively TRBD2 (5 bases). Trimming pared 4 bases from V and 1 base from J, leaving 14 bases between. CDR3 size: 15 residues. CDR1 and CDR2 from the germline V gene are LNHDA and SQIVND (reference sequence). The CDR3 coding sequence is TGTGCCAGTAGTAACGGACTGGGCAGATCCTACGAGCAGTACTTC. Protein: CASSNGLGRSYEQYF.

Remarks on this clone: The CDR3 end shows no conserved phenylalanine or tryptophan, and so a read error is likely. The DNA is left out, because the CDR3 cannot be placed on it with certainty; the CDR3 is given as TCRdb lists it. This sequence joins TRBV5-5 and TRBJ1-2; the table's D call of TRBD1 was not tested on the DNA. The CDR3 has 12 amino acids, counting both end residues. Germline V gene sequence: CDR1 SGHKS, CDR2 YYEKEE (reference sequence). CDR3 region: CASSLQGSAVIP.

The chain is built from TRBV9 and TRBJ1-2, with 8 bases lining up with TRBD1. Trimming at V came to 2 bases and at J to 2 bases, leaving 11 bases not matched to a gene. The CDR3 consists of 17 residues. Germline V gene lookup returns CDR1 SGDLS and CDR2 YYNGEE. CDR3 residues: CASSVYQGAVGNYGYTF. The CDR3 DNA follows: TGTGCCAGCAGCGTTTACCAGGGGGCAGTAGGGAACTATGGCTACACCTTC.